Following are 8 T cell receptor beta chains from one sample sequenced in a study of PD-1 blockade in classical Hodgkin lymphoma. Profiled with immunoSEQ multiplex PCR; TCRdb holds only in-frame clones, not every one. The sample has 150,000 or so clones, 78% seen once. Relapses following autologous stem cell transplantation were seen in all patients, with brentuximab vedotin exposure varying. This sample comprised peripheral blood mononuclear cells (PBMCs), obtained before the second cycle of nivolumab. The receptor set was obtained from a human donor with classical Hodgkin lymphoma.

The rearrangement joins TRBV19 to TRBJ2-5, with D uncertain. With 7 bases removed from V and 1 base from J, the gap between germline ends came to 16 bases. Germline CDR1 LNHDA, CDR2 SQIVND (reference sequence). The CDR3 extends over 15 amino acids. The CDR3 DNA follows: TGTGCCAGTATCCCCCGGCGGCTGTCCCAAGAGACCCAGTACTTC. Translating it yields CASIPRRLSQETQYF. The whole variable domain, remainder taken from reference TRBV19 and TRBJ2-5, is DGGITQSPKYLFRKEGQNVTLSCEQNLNHDAMYWYRQDPGQGLRLIYYSQIVNDFQKGDIAEGYSVSREKKESFPLTVTSAQKNPTAFYLCASIPRRLSQETQYFGPGTRLLVL.

This sequence joins TRBV2 and TRBJ1-6, with TRBD1 matching 9 bases. CDR3 size: 15 residues. The trim removed 5 bases at V and 6 bases at J, leaving 5 bases unmatched. The germline V gene has CDR1 SNHLY and CDR2 FYNNEI. CDR3 protein: CASSKQGARNSPLHF. The CDR3 DNA reads TGTGCCAGCAGTAAACAGGGGGCGCGTAATTCACCCCTCCACTTT.

This clone was recorded only once. The chain has TRBV18 and TRBJ2-1; D perhaps matches TRBD2 (5 bases). Germline CDR1 and CDR2: KGHSH and LQKENI. The CDR3 has 15 residues. Trimming cost V 2 bases and J 7 bases, with 15 bases left between them. Written as DNA, the CDR3 is TGTGCCAGCTCACCATTTGGCGGAACGGGAAATGAGCAGTTCTTC. It translates to CASSPFGGTGNEQFF.

This clone was recorded only once. The sample holds other DNA sequences that translate to the same CDR3. J is TRBJ2-5 and V is TRBV7-2; D not resolved. CDR1 SGHTA and CDR2 FQGNSA come from the germline V gene. The CDR3 totals 12 residues. The germline V and J ends were trimmed by 0 bases and 5 bases, with 4 bases remaining between them. The CDR3 DNA reads as TGTGCCAGCAGCTTAGCGCGGGAGACCCAGTACTTC. Translating gives CASSLARETQYF.

This clone has a single count. This chain joins TRBV19 and TRBJ2-7; the match to TRBD1 covers 7 bases. The germline gives CDR1 LNHDA, CDR2 SQIVND (reference sequence). V dropped 6 bases and J dropped 5; count of bases not matched to a gene: 7. The CDR3 consists of 13 residues. The CDR3 DNA is TGTGCCAGTAGCCAACAGGGGTTCAACGAGCAGTACTTC. This translates into CASSQQGFNEQYF.

The CDR3 nucleotides are TGTGCCAGCAGTACCTCCACCAGGGAGACGCAGTATTTT. Translated, it gives CASSTSTRETQYF. This chain connects TRBV6-5 to TRBJ2-3; TRBD1 or TRBD2 may be the D gene (5 bases each). The CDR3 runs to 13 residues. The germline V gene encodes CDR1 MNHEY and CDR2 SVGAGI. The V gene lost 5 bases and the J gene lost 9 bases, with 15 bases spanning the gap.

The V call is TRBV28, the J call TRBJ2-5, with TRBD2 matching over 11 bases. Germline assignment: CDR1 MDHEN and CDR2 SYDVKM. V trimming: 6 bases; J trimming: 6 bases; junction bases outside the gene matches: 12. There are 16 residues in the CDR3. CDR3 in amino acids: CASRPHSGRAGKTQYF. In DNA, the CDR3 is TGTGCCAGCAGACCTCATAGCGGGAGGGCCGGAAAGACCCAGTACTTC. The full variable domain, rest sourced from reference TRBV28 and TRBJ2-5, is DVKVTQSSRYLVKRTGEKVFLECVQDMDHENMFWYRQDPGLGLRLIYFSYDVKMKEKGDIPEGYSVSREKKERFSLILESASTNQTSMYLCASRPHSGRAGKTQYFGPGTRLLVL.

The chain couples TRBV7-9 to TRBJ2-7; D not certain. V dropped 1 base and J dropped 0 bases, with 13 bases sitting between them. This CDR3 has 16 amino acids. Germline CDR1 reads SEHNR; CDR2 reads FQNEAQ (reference sequence). The CDR3 spells CASSLVVWVGSYEQYF. Written as DNA, the CDR3 is TGTGCCAGCAGCTTAGTAGTGTGGGTTGGCTCCTACGAGCAGTACTTC.